Ten or more counts support the clone carrying this T cell receptor beta chain. CDR3 size: 14 residues. V was pared by 6 bases and J by 6 bases, with 1 base of the junction left unmatched. In TCRdb, the RT-PCR reads were re-called with MiXCR into one record per CDR3 protein. The sample consists of hundreds of thousands of distinct CDR3 sequences, 10% to 15% of them appearing once. The sample comes from a study of response to subunit inactivated influenza vaccine. The chain employs TRBV12-3 or TRBV12-4 and TRBJ2-2; 13 bases match TRBD2. The sequence came from a man aged 50 to 59 who received an inactivated influenza vaccine. The sample consisted of PBMCs from blood, taken about 6 weeks after vaccination. CDR3 DNA sequence: TGTGCCAGCAGGACTAGCGGGGGGCCCGGGGAGCTGTTTTTT. It is translated as CASRTSGGPGELFF.